The rows below give T cell receptor beta chains drawn from one sample of a study of blood T cell repertoires in COVID-19. Assay: immunoSEQ multiplex PCR; the TCRdb copy retains only in-frame clones and omits some. Among 350,000 to 400,000 clones listed, roughly 86% were seen once. The sequencing input was PBMCs or T cells enriched from blood (not recorded which). Receptors originate from a woman aged 25 to 45 who had recovered from COVID-19. Both conserved end residues are part of each CDR3. D genes are given only for firm matches. Rows may omit the clone size; those that give it use once, few, many or a size class.

CDR3aa: CASSLQGGRSYEQYF
CDR3nt: TGTGCCAGCAGCTTACAGGGGGGCCGTTCCTACGAGCAGTACTTC
j_gene: TRBJ2-7
d_gene: .
abundance: .
v_gene: TRBV11-2

CDR3aa: CASSISGSLESTGELFF
CDR3nt: TGTGCCAGCAGCATTTCGGGGTCCCTAGAGAGCACCGGGGAGCTGTTTTTT
j_gene: TRBJ2-2
d_gene: .
abundance: .
v_gene: TRBV11-3

CDR3aa: CSVSSNYGYTF
CDR3nt: TGCAGCGTTTCCTCTAACTATGGCTACACCTTC
j_gene: TRBJ1-2
d_gene: .
abundance: once
v_gene: TRBV29-1

CDR3aa: CSADIADTQYF
CDR3nt: TGCAGTGCCGATATAGCAGATACGCAGTATTTT
j_gene: TRBJ2-3
d_gene: .
abundance: .
v_gene: TRBV20-1

CDR3aa: CASSVEGGEEKLFF
CDR3nt: TGTGCCAGCAGCGTAGAAGGGGGTGAAGAAAAACTGTTTTTT
j_gene: TRBJ1-4
d_gene: .
abundance: .
v_gene: TRBV9

CDR3aa: CASSIGSQGVANTIYF
CDR3nt: TGTGCCAGCAGCATCGGATCACAGGGGGTAGCGAACACCATATATTTT
j_gene: TRBJ1-3
d_gene: TRBD1
abundance: once
v_gene: TRBV5-4

CDR3aa: CASSRVRTGGTEAFF
CDR3nt: TGTGCCAGCAGCCGTGTTCGGACAGGCGGGACTGAAGCTTTCTTT
j_gene: TRBJ1-1
d_gene: TRBD1
abundance: .
v_gene: TRBV7-9

CDR3aa: CASIRSENSNQPQHF
CDR3nt: TGTGCCAGCATTCGGTCAGAAAATAGCAATCAGCCCCAGCATTTT
j_gene: TRBJ1-5
d_gene: .
abundance: .
v_gene: TRBV6-6

CDR3aa: CASSSRQISYEQYF
CDR3nt: TGTGCCAGCAGTTCGCGACAGATCTCCTACGAGCAGTACTTC
j_gene: TRBJ2-7
d_gene: .
abundance: .
v_gene: TRBV27

CDR3aa: CASSSWTSGSYEQYF
CDR3nt: TGTGCCAGCAGCTCCTGGACTAGCGGGAGTTACGAGCAGTACTTC
j_gene: TRBJ2-7
d_gene: TRBD2
abundance: .
v_gene: TRBV7-6

CDR3aa: CASGLGATEAFF
CDR3nt: TGTGCTAGTGGCCTTGGGGCCACTGAAGCTTTCTTT
j_gene: TRBJ1-1
d_gene: .
abundance: .
v_gene: TRBV12-5

CDR3aa: CATADRGTTDTQYF
CDR3nt: TGTGCCACCGCCGACAGGGGCACCACAGATACGCAGTATTTT
j_gene: TRBJ2-3
d_gene: TRBD1
abundance: .
v_gene: TRBV6-5

CDR3aa: CAWSATKQAFF
CDR3nt: TGTGCCTGGTCCGCCACGAAGCAAGCTTTCTTT
j_gene: TRBJ1-1
d_gene: .
abundance: .
v_gene: TRBV30

CDR3aa: CASSDDIDEQFF
CDR3nt: TGTGCCAGCAGCGACGACATCGATGAGCAGTTCTTC
j_gene: TRBJ2-1
d_gene: .
abundance: .
v_gene: TRBV5-4

CDR3aa: CASSQDWTGGSEKLFF
CDR3nt: TGTGCCAGCAGCCAAGACTGGACAGGGGGATCTGAAAAACTGTTTTTT
j_gene: TRBJ1-4
d_gene: TRBD1
abundance: once
v_gene: TRBV3-1/TRBV3-2

CDR3aa: CASSLQQGNTIYF
CDR3nt: TGTGCCAGCAGCTTACAACAGGGAAACACCATATATTTT
j_gene: TRBJ1-3
d_gene: .
abundance: .
v_gene: TRBV11-2

CDR3aa: CASSLADRGNYGYTF
CDR3nt: TGCGCCAGCAGCTTGGCCGACAGGGGAAACTATGGCTACACCTTC
j_gene: TRBJ1-2
d_gene: TRBD1
abundance: .
v_gene: TRBV5-1

CDR3aa: CASSPPPRAGTGELFF
CDR3nt: TGTGCCAGCAGCCCGCCCCCTAGAGCGGGCACCGGGGAGCTGTTTTTT
j_gene: TRBJ2-2
d_gene: .
abundance: .
v_gene: TRBV5-6

CDR3aa: CASSQDLGGYNSPLHF
CDR3nt: TGCGCCAGCAGCCAAGATCTCGGAGGGTACAATTCACCCCTCCACTTT
j_gene: TRBJ1-6
d_gene: .
abundance: .
v_gene: TRBV4-3

CDR3aa: CASSSTPSGGGNEQFF
CDR3nt: TGTGCCAGTAGTAGTACCCCGAGCGGGGGTGGCAATGAGCAGTTCTTC
j_gene: TRBJ2-1
d_gene: TRBD2
abundance: .
v_gene: TRBV19

CDR3aa: CASSPWTGLGNQPQHF
CDR3nt: TGTGCCAGCAGTCCATGGACAGGCTTGGGCAATCAGCCCCAGCATTTT
j_gene: TRBJ1-5
d_gene: TRBD1
abundance: .
v_gene: TRBV28

CDR3aa: CASSPRPTSSNQPQHF
CDR3nt: TGTGCCAGCTCACCACGCCCGACAAGTAGCAATCAGCCCCAGCATTTT
j_gene: TRBJ1-5
d_gene: .
abundance: once
v_gene: TRBV18